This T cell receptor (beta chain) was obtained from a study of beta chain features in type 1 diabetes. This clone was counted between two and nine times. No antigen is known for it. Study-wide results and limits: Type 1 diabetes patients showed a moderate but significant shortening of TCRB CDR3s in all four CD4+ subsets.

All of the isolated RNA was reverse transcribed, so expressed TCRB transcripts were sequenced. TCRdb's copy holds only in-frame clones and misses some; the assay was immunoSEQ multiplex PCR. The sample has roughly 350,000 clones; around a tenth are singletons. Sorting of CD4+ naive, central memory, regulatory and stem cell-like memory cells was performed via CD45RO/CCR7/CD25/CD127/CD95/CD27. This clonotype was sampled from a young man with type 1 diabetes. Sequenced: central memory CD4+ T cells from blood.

The CDR3, as DNA: TGTGCCAGCACCGCTTCCGGGATGGGCTACACCTTC. It codes for CASTASGMGYTF. This chain uses TRBV27 with TRBJ1-2, with D hard to call. V dropped 7 bases and J dropped 8 bases, with 14 bases sitting between them. CDR1 and CDR2 from the germline V gene are MNHEY and SMNVEV (reference sequence). The CDR3 length is 12 residues.